Below are 15 T cell receptor beta chains sequenced from a single sample in a study of T cell responses to AZD1222 COVID-19 vaccine. The protocol was immunoSEQ multiplex PCR, while the TCRdb copy is restricted to in-frame clones and leaves out a portion. The data hold more than 150,000 clones, with about 88% observed a single time. Sequences were derived from peripheral blood, sampled after recovery from COVID-19. These TCRs come from an adult who had recovered from COVID-19.

The chain couples TRBV7-2 to TRBJ2-5; D perhaps matches TRBD1 (6 bases). Germline assignment: CDR1 SGHTA and CDR2 FQGNSA. V was shortened by 5 bases and J by 5 bases, with 18 bases between the two germline ends. The CDR3 sequence is 15 residues long. For the CDR3, the DNA is TGTGCCAGCAGCCCAGCCGGGACACCGACGGAGACCCAGTACTTC. This encodes CASSPAGTPTETQYF.

The chain employs TRBV27 and TRBJ2-5; D gene unclear. The germline gives CDR1 MNHEY, CDR2 SMNVEV (reference sequence). Trimming left V 3 bases short and J 4 bases short, with 6 bases between. There are 12 residues in the CDR3. CDR3 sequence (DNA): TGTGCCAGCAGTTTCCGTGGAGAGACCCAGTACTTC. Translating gives CASSFRGETQYF.

This sequence joins TRBV9 and TRBJ2-5; D may be TRBD1 (6 bases). Trimming removed 2 bases from V and 1 base from J, with 9 bases in between. Germline CDR1 and CDR2: SGDLS and YYNGEE. The CDR3 loop spans 14 amino acids. The CDR3 is CASSVQTGQETQYF. In DNA form, the CDR3 reads TGTGCCAGCAGCGTCCAGACAGGCCAAGAGACCCAGTACTTC.

J is TRBJ1-2 and V is TRBV7-8; no clear D gene. Between the trimmed V and J ends, which lost 5 bases and 2 bases, there was a span of 9 bases. The CDR3 is 13 residues long. Germline lookup yields CDR1 SGHVS and CDR2 FQNEAQ. The CDR3, as DNA: TGTGCCAGCAGCGACGACATAAACTATGGCTACACCTTC. This translates into CASSDDINYGYTF.

Of note for this clone: The sample holds other DNA sequences that translate to the same CDR3. V gene TRBV10-1 combines with J gene TRBJ2-7; 7 nucleotides line up with TRBD1. This CDR3 has 13 amino acids. Germline V lookup: CDR1 WNHNN, CDR2 SYGVQD (reference sequence). The V gene end was trimmed by 6 bases and the J gene end by 0 bases; junction bases not matched to a gene: 2. CDR3 sequence: CASSRDSSYEQYF. CDR3 coding DNA: TGCGCCAGCAGCCGGGACAGCTCCTACGAGCAGTACTTC.

This clone came up a few times. This chain connects TRBV11-2 to TRBJ1-2, with a possible D match to TRBD1 (6 bases). V was trimmed by 2 bases and J by 5 bases, leaving 15 bases between them. The V gene's germline CDR1 is SGHAT and CDR2 FQNNGV. The CDR3 sequence is 15 residues long. DNA for the CDR3: TGTGCCAGCAGCTTATTGGCCAAGGGGGGATATGGCTACACCTTC. Its protein is CASSLLAKGGYGYTF.

The V gene is TRBV7-9, the J gene TRBJ2-2; 8 bases line up with TRBD2. Germline V lookup: CDR1 SEHNR, CDR2 FQNEAQ (reference sequence). V lost 7 bases, J lost 1 base, and 8 bases stayed unmatched. The CDR3 consists of 16 residues. Written as DNA, the CDR3 is TGTGCCAGCACCTCTAGGCGGGGGGAGAACACCGGGGAGCTGTTTTTT. Residues: CASTSRRGENTGELFF. The variable domain in full, with the rest retrieved from reference TRBV7-9 and TRBJ2-2, is DTGVSQNPRHKITKRGQNVTFRCDPISEHNRLYWYRQTLGQGPEFLTYFQNEAQLEKSRLLSDRFSAERPKGSFSTLEIQRTEQGDSAMYLCASTSRRGENTGELFFGEGSRLTVL.

The chain couples TRBV3-1 (or the pseudogene TRBV3-2) to TRBJ1-1, with D perhaps matching TRBD1 (5 bases). The CDR3 loop spans 14 amino acids. Between the trimmed V and J ends, which lost 5 bases and 5 bases, there was a span of 15 bases. CDR1 is LGHDT, CDR2 YNNKEL, per germline (reference sequence). CDR3 sequence (DNA): TGTGCCAGCAGCTACAACCCGGGGGGTACTGAAGCTTTCTTT. Translating gives CASSYNPGGTEAFF.

The gene calls are TRBV5-1 and TRBJ2-1; the match to TRBD2 covers 7 bases. J was trimmed by 6 bases and V by 0 bases; bases with no gene match: 6. This CDR3 spans 15 amino acids. The V gene's germline CDR1 is SGHRS and CDR2 YFSETQ. The CDR3 loop is CASSLGLASLNEQFF. In DNA form, the CDR3 reads TGCGCCAGCAGCTTGGGACTAGCCTCCCTCAATGAGCAGTTCTTC.

The gene calls are TRBV5-5 and TRBJ1-1; D not resolved. Trimming took 1 base from V and 5 from J, leaving 9 bases between them. The germline V gene has CDR1 SGHKS and CDR2 YYEKEE (reference sequence). This CDR3 spans 13 amino acids. CDR3 amino acids: CASSLMMWTEAFF. CDR3 DNA: TGTGCCAGCAGCTTGATGATGTGGACTGAAGCTTTCTTT.

This chain uses TRBV7-5 with TRBJ2-5; the table assigns TRBD2, which was not confirmed against the DNA. TRBV7-5 constitutes a pseudogene. CDR3 size: 15 residues. The CDR3 nucleotides are TGTGTCAGAAGCATCCCGAATCGGGGGGAAGAGACCCAGTACTTC. Translated: CVRSIPNRGEETQYF.

This clone was observed a single time. The rearrangement uses TRBV28 and TRBJ2-2; 9 bases map to TRBD1. The CDR3 sequence is 15 residues long. CDR1 and CDR2 (germline): MDHEN, SYDVKM. With V trimmed by 10 bases and J by 5 bases, 11 bases remained unmatched. The CDR3 region is CAIATGTGRTGELFF. The CDR3 DNA follows: TGTGCCATCGCTACCGGGACAGGGCGGACCGGGGAGCTGTTTTTT.

The rearrangement joins TRBV11-3 to TRBJ1-3; 8 positions agree with TRBD1. The length of the CDR3 is 15 residues. Germline V gene sequence: CDR1 SGHNT, CDR2 YENEEA. The junction had 7 bases not matched to a gene; V was cut back by 5 bases and J by 4 bases. This CDR3 reads CASSATGGSGNTIYF. The CDR3 nucleotides read TGTGCCAGCAGCGCTACAGGGGGATCGGGAAACACCATATATTTT. The complete variable domain, with remaining parts taken from reference TRBV11-3 and TRBJ1-3, reads EAGVVQSPRYKIIEKKQPVAFWCNPISGHNTLYWYLQNLGQGPELLIRYENEEAVDDSQLPKDRFSAERLKGVDSTLKIQPAELGDSAVYLCASSATGGSGNTIYFGEGSWLTVV.

In its sample, this clone was seen once. The V and J genes are TRBV5-8 and TRBJ2-7; the D gene is possibly TRBD2 (7 bases). With 3 bases removed from V and 2 bases from J, the gap between germline ends came to 12 bases. The CDR3 has 14 residues. From germline, CDR1 is SGHTS and CDR2 YDEGEE. CDR3 amino acids: CASSSGGAAYEQYF. In nucleotides, the CDR3 is TGTGCCAGCAGCTCTGGGGGGGCTGCCTACGAGCAGTACTTC.

The J gene is TRBJ1-1, the V gene TRBV12-3 or TRBV12-4; the D is unclear. The CDR3 totals 13 residues. V lost 4 bases, J lost 4 bases, and 10 bases lay in between. Written as DNA, the CDR3 is TGTGCCAGCAGTTCGGGCAGTCCCACTGAAGCTTTCTTT. Protein sequence: CASSSGSPTEAFF.